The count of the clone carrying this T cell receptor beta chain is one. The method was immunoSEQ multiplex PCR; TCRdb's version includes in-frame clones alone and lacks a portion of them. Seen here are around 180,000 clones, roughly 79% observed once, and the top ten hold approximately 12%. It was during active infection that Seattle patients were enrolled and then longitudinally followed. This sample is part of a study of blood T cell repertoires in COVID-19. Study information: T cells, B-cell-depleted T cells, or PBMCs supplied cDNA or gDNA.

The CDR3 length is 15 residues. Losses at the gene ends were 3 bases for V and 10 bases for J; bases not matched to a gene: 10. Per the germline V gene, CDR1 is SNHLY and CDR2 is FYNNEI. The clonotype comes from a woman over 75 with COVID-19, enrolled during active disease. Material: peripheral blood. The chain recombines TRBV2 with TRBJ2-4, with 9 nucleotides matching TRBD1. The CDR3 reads CASSDRSGQGLIQYF. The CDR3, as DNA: TGTGCCAGCAGTGATCGATCGGGACAGGGCTTAATTCAGTACTTC.